This is a list of T cell receptor beta chains from one sample in a study of T cells in Graves' hyperthyroidism and ophthalmopathy. One entry per CDR3 protein results from TCRdb running MiXCR on the multiplex PCR reads. The sample lists about 710,000 distinct CDR3 sequences, 16% occurring once. The sequenced sample consisted of blood. Receptor source: a man aged 18 to 30 with Graves' hyperthyroidism. Both conserved end residues are part of each CDR3. D genes are given only for firm matches. Where a row states a size, it is once, few, many or the class of an expanded clone; other rows omit it.

v_gene: TRBV30; j_gene: TRBJ2-3; abundance: few; d_gene: TRBD2; CDR3nt: TGTGCCTGGAGTAGTAGCGGGAGGGCAGATACGCAGTATTTT; CDR3aa: CAWSSSGRADTQYF
v_gene: TRBV12-3/TRBV12-4; j_gene: TRBJ1-2; abundance: few; d_gene: TRBD1; CDR3nt: TGTGCCAGCAGTAGGACCCAGGGGGGGCGAGGCTACACCTTC; CDR3aa: CASSRTQGGRGYTF
v_gene: TRBV28; j_gene: TRBJ2-3; abundance: -; d_gene: -; CDR3nt: TGTGCCAGCAGTTTGGGGGGCGGATGGGCAGATACGCAGTATTTT; CDR3aa: CASSLGGGWADTQYF
v_gene: TRBV12-3/TRBV12-4; j_gene: TRBJ1-5; abundance: -; d_gene: -; CDR3nt: TGTGCCAGCAGTTTTAGGGCCGCTAGCAATCAGCCCCAGCATTTT; CDR3aa: CASSFRAASNQPQHF
v_gene: TRBV28; j_gene: TRBJ2-7; abundance: many; d_gene: -; CDR3nt: TGTGCCAGCAGTCCCCCGAGGTACGAGCAGTACTTC; CDR3aa: CASSPPRYEQYF
v_gene: TRBV6-1; j_gene: TRBJ2-1; abundance: -; d_gene: TRBD2; CDR3nt: TGTGCCAGCAGTGGCCGGGGTGAAGCGGGAGCCCCGAGTGAGCAGTTCTTC; CDR3aa: CASSGRGEAGAPSEQFF
v_gene: TRBV2; j_gene: TRBJ2-1; abundance: many; d_gene: TRBD2; CDR3nt: TGTGCCAGCAGTGACCCGACTAGCGGGCCCTACAATGAGCAGTTCTTC; CDR3aa: CASSDPTSGPYNEQFF
v_gene: TRBV7-2; j_gene: TRBJ1-1; abundance: many; d_gene: -; CDR3nt: TGTGCCAGCAGACGTGGACCCTCGGACACTGAAGCTTTCTTT; CDR3aa: CASRRGPSDTEAFF
v_gene: TRBV25-1; j_gene: TRBJ2-1; abundance: many; d_gene: -; CDR3nt: TGTGCCAGCAGTGAATTCAAGGGGATGAATGAGCAGTTCTTC; CDR3aa: CASSEFKGMNEQFF
v_gene: TRBV18; j_gene: TRBJ1-1; abundance: many; d_gene: -; CDR3nt: TGTGCCAGCTCCCAGAGACGGCTCATGAACACTGAAGCTTTCTTT; CDR3aa: CASSQRRLMNTEAFF
v_gene: TRBV12-3/TRBV12-4; j_gene: TRBJ2-1; abundance: many; d_gene: -; CDR3nt: TGTGCCAGCAGTTCTGGAGGGGCCGTATCCTACAATGAGCAGTTCTTC; CDR3aa: CASSSGGAVSYNEQFF
v_gene: TRBV2; j_gene: TRBJ2-1; abundance: many; d_gene: -; CDR3nt: TGTGCCAGCAGTGACCGCTTGGGTTGGGGGTGGAATGAGCAGTTCTTC; CDR3aa: CASSDRLGWGWNEQFF
v_gene: TRBV9; j_gene: TRBJ2-2; abundance: few; d_gene: -; CDR3nt: TGTGCCAGCACGGACGGACCATTCAACACCGGGGAGCTGTTTTTT; CDR3aa: CASTDGPFNTGELFF
v_gene: TRBV28; j_gene: TRBJ1-6; abundance: many; d_gene: -; CDR3nt: TGTGCCAGCAGTCCGATGACACTCGTGGGCAATTCACCCCTCCACTTT; CDR3aa: CASSPMTLVGNSPLHF
v_gene: TRBV6-2/TRBV6-3; j_gene: TRBJ2-3; abundance: many; d_gene: TRBD2; CDR3nt: TGTGCCAGCAGTTACTCGGCGGGAGAGTGGACAGATACGCAGTATTTT; CDR3aa: CASSYSAGEWTDTQYF
v_gene: TRBV20-1; j_gene: TRBJ2-1; abundance: few; d_gene: -; CDR3nt: TGCAGTGCTAGAATAGCAGGGCTTAGGGAGCAGTTCTTC; CDR3aa: CSARIAGLREQFF
v_gene: TRBV4-1; j_gene: TRBJ2-7; abundance: -; d_gene: -; CDR3nt: TGCGCCAGCAGCCAAGATACCTCTACCTACGAGCAGTACTTC; CDR3aa: CASSQDTSTYEQYF
v_gene: TRBV4-3; j_gene: TRBJ2-7; abundance: -; d_gene: -; CDR3nt: TGCGCCAGCAGCCAAGATCTAGCTAGCGAGAACTACGAGCAGTACTTC; CDR3aa: CASSQDLASENYEQYF
v_gene: TRBV28; j_gene: TRBJ1-2; abundance: many; d_gene: -; CDR3nt: TGTGCCAGCAGCGTGGGGGTGCCTGGCTATGGCTACACCTTC; CDR3aa: CASSVGVPGYGYTF
v_gene: TRBV5-5; j_gene: TRBJ2-4; abundance: few; d_gene: -; CDR3nt: TGTGCCAGCAGCTCGGTGAGGCTAGCCAAAAACATTCAGTACTTC; CDR3aa: CASSSVRLAKNIQYF
v_gene: TRBV6-1; j_gene: TRBJ2-7; abundance: many; d_gene: -; CDR3nt: TGTGCCAGCAGGGTGACTAGTGGTCACGAGCAGTACTTC; CDR3aa: CASRVTSGHEQYF
v_gene: TRBV20-1; j_gene: TRBJ1-3; abundance: few; d_gene: -; CDR3nt: TGCAGTGCTACCGGAGGGGGGGGCGCCGGAAACACCATATATTTT; CDR3aa: CSATGGGGAGNTIYF
v_gene: TRBV2; j_gene: TRBJ2-7; abundance: many; d_gene: -; CDR3nt: TGTGCCAGCAGTCGGACGGGGGACGGCGAGCAGTACTTC; CDR3aa: CASSRTGDGEQYF
v_gene: TRBV7-9; j_gene: TRBJ1-2; abundance: few; d_gene: -; CDR3nt: TGTGCCAGCAGCTTAGTCGGGGTTCCGATGGTTAACTATGGCTACACCTTC; CDR3aa: CASSLVGVPMVNYGYTF
v_gene: TRBV28; j_gene: TRBJ2-2; abundance: -; d_gene: -; CDR3nt: TGTGCCAGCAGTTCCGGCTACACTGGCTCCCTTACGAACACCGGGGAGCTGTTTTTT; CDR3aa: CASSSGYTGSLTNTGELFF
v_gene: TRBV12-3/TRBV12-4; j_gene: TRBJ1-2; abundance: -; d_gene: -; CDR3nt: TGTGCCAGCAGCCTAGGGACTGCTTTTGCCTATGGCTACACCTTC; CDR3aa: CASSLGTAFAYGYTF
v_gene: TRBV20-1; j_gene: TRBJ2-3; abundance: many; d_gene: TRBD2; CDR3nt: TGCAGTGCTAGAGGGTCGGGAGGGCCGACAGATACGCAGTATTTT; CDR3aa: CSARGSGGPTDTQYF
v_gene: TRBV13; j_gene: TRBJ1-1; abundance: many; d_gene: -; CDR3nt: TGTGCCAGCGCCAAGGGGTTTACTGAAGCTTTCTTT; CDR3aa: CASAKGFTEAFF
v_gene: TRBV7-9; j_gene: TRBJ1-4; abundance: -; d_gene: -; CDR3nt: TGTGCCAGCAGCTTAGCGCCAACAAGCAATGAAAAACTGTTTTTT; CDR3aa: CASSLAPTSNEKLFF
v_gene: TRBV4-2; j_gene: TRBJ1-3; abundance: -; d_gene: TRBD1; CDR3nt: TGTGCCAGCAGCCAAGCCACCGGGACAGGCCACACCATATATTTT; CDR3aa: CASSQATGTGHTIYF
v_gene: TRBV28; j_gene: TRBJ2-7; abundance: many; d_gene: TRBD2; CDR3nt: TGTGCCAGCAGTACGACGGGACTAGCGGGAGAAGAGCAGTACTTC; CDR3aa: CASSTTGLAGEEQYF
v_gene: TRBV6-6; j_gene: TRBJ1-5; abundance: -; d_gene: TRBD1; CDR3nt: TGTGCCAGCAGTGACTCGACAGGGGCATCGCATCAGCCCCAGCATTTT; CDR3aa: CASSDSTGASHQPQHF
v_gene: TRBV12-5; j_gene: TRBJ2-7; abundance: many; d_gene: -; CDR3nt: TGTGCTAGTGGTCCGACAGTCTACGAGCAGTACTTC; CDR3aa: CASGPTVYEQYF
v_gene: TRBV28; j_gene: TRBJ2-1; abundance: many; d_gene: TRBD1; CDR3nt: TGTGCCAGCAGTTTATACCCCCCTCAGGGACAGGGAGAGGTCAATGAGCAGTTCTTC; CDR3aa: CASSLYPPQGQGEVNEQFF
v_gene: TRBV2; j_gene: TRBJ1-1; abundance: many; d_gene: -; CDR3nt: TGTGCCAGCAGTGATCACACTGAAGCTTTCTTT; CDR3aa: CASSDHTEAFF
v_gene: TRBV7-3; j_gene: TRBJ2-1; abundance: -; d_gene: TRBD2; CDR3nt: TGTGCCAGCAGCACAGGAAGCGGGGGTTCCAATGAGCAGTTCTTC; CDR3aa: CASSTGSGGSNEQFF
v_gene: TRBV5-1; j_gene: TRBJ1-2; abundance: many; d_gene: -; CDR3nt: TGCGCCAGCGCCTCACAGGGCGAAGGGTATGGCTACACCTTC; CDR3aa: CASASQGEGYGYTF
v_gene: TRBV11-2; j_gene: TRBJ2-5; abundance: many; d_gene: TRBD1; CDR3nt: TGTGCCAGCAGCTTAGGAGGGACAGGGTCTAAAGAGACCCAGTACTTC; CDR3aa: CASSLGGTGSKETQYF
v_gene: TRBV7-2; j_gene: TRBJ1-1; abundance: many; d_gene: TRBD1; CDR3nt: TGTGCCAGCAGCTTACTGGGACAGGGGGCGCATAAAGCTTTCTTT; CDR3aa: CASSLLGQGAHKAFF
v_gene: TRBV14; j_gene: TRBJ2-5; abundance: many; d_gene: TRBD2; CDR3nt: TGTGCCAGCAGCTCGGGGCTGACTAGCGGGAGTCAGGAGACCCAGTACTTC; CDR3aa: CASSSGLTSGSQETQYF
v_gene: TRBV7-8; j_gene: TRBJ1-1; abundance: -; d_gene: -; CDR3nt: TGTGCCAGCAGCTTAGGCCCGACCGGGGCCACTGAAGCTTTCTTT; CDR3aa: CASSLGPTGATEAFF